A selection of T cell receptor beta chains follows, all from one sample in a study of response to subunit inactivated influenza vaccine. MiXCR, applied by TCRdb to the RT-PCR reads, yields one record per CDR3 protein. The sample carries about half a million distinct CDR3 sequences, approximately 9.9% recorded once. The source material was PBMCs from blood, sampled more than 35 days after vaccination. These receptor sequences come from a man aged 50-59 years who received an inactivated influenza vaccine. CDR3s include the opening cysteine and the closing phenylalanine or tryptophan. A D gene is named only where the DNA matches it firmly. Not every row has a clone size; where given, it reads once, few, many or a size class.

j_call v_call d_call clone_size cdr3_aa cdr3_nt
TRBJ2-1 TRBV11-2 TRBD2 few CASSRGTSINEQFF TGTGCCAGCAGCCGAGGGACTAGTATCAATGAGCAGTTCTTC
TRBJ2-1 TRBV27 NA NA CASSLSQRTYNEQFF TGTGCCAGCAGTTTATCCCAGCGGACCTACAATGAGCAGTTCTTC
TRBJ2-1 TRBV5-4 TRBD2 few CASSKGSGGPWNEQFF TGTGCCAGCAGCAAGGGGAGCGGGGGCCCGTGGAATGAGCAGTTCTTC
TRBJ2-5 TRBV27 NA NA CASSKYQETQYF TGTGCCAGCAGTAAGTACCAAGAGACCCAGTACTTC
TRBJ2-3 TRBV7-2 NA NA CASSRSRTDTQYF TGTGCCAGCAGCCGCAGTCGCACAGATACGCAGTATTTT
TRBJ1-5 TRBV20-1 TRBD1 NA CSARDYRGSGQPQHF TGCAGTGCTAGAGATTACAGGGGATCGGGGCAGCCCCAGCATTTT
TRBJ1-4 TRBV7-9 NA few CASSLGLWSAGEKLFF TGTGCCAGCAGCTTAGGGCTGTGGTCCGCGGGTGAAAAACTGTTTTTT
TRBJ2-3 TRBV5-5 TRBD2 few CASSLEVLAGSSTDTQYF TGTGCCAGCAGCTTAGAGGTACTAGCGGGCTCAAGCACAGATACGCAGTATTTT
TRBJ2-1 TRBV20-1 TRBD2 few CSARDRETRGGYEQFF TGCAGTGCTAGAGATCGGGAGACGCGGGGGGGCTATGAGCAGTTCTTC
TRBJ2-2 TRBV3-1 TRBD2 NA CASSPGGALTGELFF TGTGCCAGCAGCCCGGGGGGGGCTCTAACCGGGGAGCTGTTTTTT
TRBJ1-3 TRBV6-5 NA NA CASSYGQLLISGNTIYF TGTGCCAGCAGTTATGGGCAGTTGCTAATCTCTGGAAACACCATATATTTT
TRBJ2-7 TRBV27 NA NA CASSVLGVRSSYEQYF TGTGCCAGCAGTGTCCTAGGGGTCAGGAGCTCCTACGAGCAGTACTTC
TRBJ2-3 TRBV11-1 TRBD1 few CASSSTGGRSTDTQYF TGTGCCAGCAGCTCTACAGGGGGAAGGAGCACAGATACGCAGTATTTT
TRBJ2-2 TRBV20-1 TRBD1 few CSARGIRGWLDTGELFF TGCAGTGCCAGGGGGATTCGGGGCTGGTTGGACACCGGGGAGCTGTTTTTT
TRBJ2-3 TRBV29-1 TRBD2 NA CSAGGDYFTDTQYF TGCAGCGCGGGGGGGGACTACTTCACAGATACGCAGTATTTT
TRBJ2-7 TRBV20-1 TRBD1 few CSASDRGVGTYEQYF TGCAGTGCTAGCGACAGGGGGGTTGGTACGTACGAGCAGTACTTC
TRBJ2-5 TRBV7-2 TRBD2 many CASSITSGQETQYF TGTGCCAGCAGCATTACTAGCGGCCAAGAGACCCAGTACTTC
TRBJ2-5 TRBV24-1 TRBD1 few CATSDTGTGIVQETQYF TGTGCCACCAGTGATACCGGGACAGGGATAGTCCAAGAGACCCAGTACTTC
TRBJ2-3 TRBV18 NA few CASSPRDFSTDTQYF TGTGCCAGCTCACCACGGGACTTTAGCACAGATACGCAGTATTTT
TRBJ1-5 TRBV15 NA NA CATSRDQYQPQHF TGTGCCACCAGCAGAGATCAGTATCAGCCCCAGCATTTT
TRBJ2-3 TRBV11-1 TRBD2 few CASSLAGTSGGITDTQYF TGTGCCAGCAGCCTGGCCGGGACTAGCGGGGGGATCACAGATACGCAGTATTTT
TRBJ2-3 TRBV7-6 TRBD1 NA CASSLVGRLTGTDTQYF TGTGCCAGCAGCTTAGTGGGGAGATTGACAGGGACAGATACGCAGTATTTT
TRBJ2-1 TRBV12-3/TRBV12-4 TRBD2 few CASSPDGHPSGGSSYNEQFF TGTGCCAGCAGTCCTGACGGGCATCCTAGCGGGGGGAGCTCCTACAATGAGCAGTTCTTC
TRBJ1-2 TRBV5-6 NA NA CASSLSTRDGYTF TGTGCCAGCAGCTTGTCTACCAGGGATGGCTACACCTTC
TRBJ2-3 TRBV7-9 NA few CASSHQLTRGTDTQYF TGTGCCAGCAGCCACCAATTGACTAGAGGCACAGATACGCAGTATTTT
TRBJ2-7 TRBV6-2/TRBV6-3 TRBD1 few CASSQRSFGTGRYEQYF TGTGCCAGCAGCCAACGGTCATTCGGGACAGGTCGCTACGAGCAGTACTTC
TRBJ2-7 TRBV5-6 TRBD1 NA CASSYPGTGGNEQYF TGTGCCAGCAGTTATCCGGGGACAGGGGGCAACGAGCAGTACTTC
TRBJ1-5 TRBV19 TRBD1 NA CASITPGQASNQPQHF TGTGCCAGTATCACCCCGGGACAGGCTAGCAATCAGCCCCAGCATTTT
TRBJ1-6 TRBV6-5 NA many CASSSTGVNSPLHF TGTGCCAGCAGTTCGACGGGGGTTAATTCACCCCTCCACTTT
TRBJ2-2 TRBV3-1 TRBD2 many CASRRTSGDTGELFF TGTGCCAGCAGGAGGACTAGCGGTGACACCGGGGAGCTGTTTTTT
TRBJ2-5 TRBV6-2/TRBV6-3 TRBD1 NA CASGSAGGRETQYF TGTGCCAGCGGTTCCGCAGGGGGCCGGGAGACCCAGTACTTC
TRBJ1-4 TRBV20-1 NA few CSVLGRGEKLFF TGCAGTGTACTCGGGCGCGGGGAAAAACTGTTTTTT
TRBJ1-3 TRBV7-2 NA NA CASSLASPAGNTIYF TGTGCCAGCAGCTTAGCGTCCCCAGCTGGAAACACCATATATTTT
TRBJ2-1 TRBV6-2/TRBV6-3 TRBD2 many CASRNQREGLNEQFF TGTGCCAGCAGGAATCAGCGGGAGGGCCTGAATGAGCAGTTCTTC
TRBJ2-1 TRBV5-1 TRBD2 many CASSLAASGSDEQFF TGCGCCAGCAGCTTGGCGGCTAGCGGGAGCGATGAGCAGTTCTTC
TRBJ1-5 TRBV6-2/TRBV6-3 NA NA CASTADRDFNQPQHF TGTGCCAGCACCGCCGACAGAGACTTCAATCAGCCCCAGCATTTT
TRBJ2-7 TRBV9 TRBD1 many CASSVGQGVHYEQYF TGTGCCAGCAGCGTGGGACAGGGGGTACACTACGAGCAGTACTTC
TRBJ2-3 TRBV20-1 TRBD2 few CSARRTSGASDTQYF TGCAGTGCTAGACGGACTAGCGGGGCGTCAGATACGCAGTATTTT
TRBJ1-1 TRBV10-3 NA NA CAISVTSGGFMNTEAFF TGTGCCATCAGTGTCACATCTGGCGGGTTTATGAACACTGAAGCTTTCTTT
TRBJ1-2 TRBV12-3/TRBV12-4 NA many CASSTTANYGYTF TGTGCCAGCAGTACGACAGCTAACTATGGCTACACCTTC
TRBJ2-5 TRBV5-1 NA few CASSLRSAEETQYF TGCGCCAGCAGCCTAAGATCCGCCGAAGAGACCCAGTACTTC
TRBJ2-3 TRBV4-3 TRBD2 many CASSQDIVGGAGDTQYF TGCGCCAGCAGCCAAGATATTGTCGGGGGGGCTGGTGATACGCAGTATTTT
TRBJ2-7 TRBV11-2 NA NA CASSERDGGYEQYF TGTGCCAGCAGCGAACGGGACGGCGGCTACGAGCAGTACTTC
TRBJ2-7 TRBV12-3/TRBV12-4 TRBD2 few CASRPSGGYEQYF TGTGCCAGCAGGCCTAGCGGGGGCTACGAGCAGTACTTC
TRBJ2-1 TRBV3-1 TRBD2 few CASSQTSGSWYNEQFF TGTGCCAGCAGCCAAACTAGCGGGAGTTGGTACAATGAGCAGTTCTTC
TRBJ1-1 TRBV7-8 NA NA CASSLRRDEAFF TGTGCCAGCAGCCTCCGGAGGGATGAAGCTTTCTTT
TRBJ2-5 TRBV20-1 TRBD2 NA CSARDSASGTSETQYF TGCAGTGCTAGAGATTCGGCTAGCGGGACTAGCGAGACCCAGTACTTC
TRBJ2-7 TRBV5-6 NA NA CASSLVSAGGIYEQYF TGTGCCAGCAGCTTGGTTTCGGCAGGAGGTATCTACGAGCAGTACTTC
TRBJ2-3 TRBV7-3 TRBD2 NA CASSALAGRGDTQYF TGTGCCAGCAGCGCCTTAGCGGGGAGGGGAGATACGCAGTATTTT
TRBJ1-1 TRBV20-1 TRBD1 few CSARDAGQVGTEAFF TGCAGTGCTAGAGATGCGGGACAGGTGGGCACTGAAGCTTTCTTT
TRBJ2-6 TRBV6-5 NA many CASSYSSGANVLTF TGTGCCAGCAGTTACAGCTCTGGGGCCAACGTCCTGACTTTC
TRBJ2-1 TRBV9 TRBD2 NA CASSPWTSGREEQFF TGTGCCAGCAGCCCCTGGACTAGCGGGAGAGAGGAGCAGTTCTTC
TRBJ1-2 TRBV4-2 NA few CASSQESRGNYGYTF TGTGCCAGCAGCCAAGAATCTAGGGGTAACTATGGCTACACCTTC
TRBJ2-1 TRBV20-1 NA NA CSAPRDGSSYNEQFF TGCAGTGCTCCCCGGGACGGAAGCTCCTACAATGAGCAGTTCTTC